Listed below are T cell receptor beta chains from one sample, sequenced in a study of CD8 T cells in Susac syndrome. TCRdb redid the calling of the immunoSEQ multiplex PCR reads with MiXCR, one entry per CDR3 protein. The sample contains hundreds of thousands of distinct CDR3 sequences, about 88% of which appear only once. Sequenced: CD8+ T cells from PBMCs. These receptors all come from a human donor with multiple sclerosis. The conserved cysteine and the conserved F or W are not part of the CDR3 here.

V | CDR3
TRBV27 | ASSWSERAYANEQF
TRBV11-1 | ASSLRRHGTYEQY
TRBV25-1 | ASSGQGDTGELF
TRBV27 | ASRRRQGWATEAF
TRBV5-1 | ASKGHLSEQY
TRBV19 | ASSIVPGTLSGELF
TRBV25-1 | ASSEGSGSQPQH
TRBV7-7 | ASSLGPSEGQIYGQY
TRBV9 | ASSAQGSTGELF
TRBV7-9 | ASSLGEGSRSTDTQY
TRBV29-1 | SVEVDGGTQY
TRBV5-5 | ASSWGTTGELF
TRBV2 | ASSPFVGTQGH
TRBV9 | ASSVGTVTYEQY